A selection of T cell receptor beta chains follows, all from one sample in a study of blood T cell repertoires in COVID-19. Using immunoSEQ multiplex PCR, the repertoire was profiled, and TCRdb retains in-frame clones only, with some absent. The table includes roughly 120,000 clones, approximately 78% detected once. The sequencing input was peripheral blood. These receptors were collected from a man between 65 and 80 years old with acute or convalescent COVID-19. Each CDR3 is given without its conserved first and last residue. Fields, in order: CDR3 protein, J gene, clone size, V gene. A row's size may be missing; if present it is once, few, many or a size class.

ATSDFDRPGETQY TRBJ2-5 NA TRBV24-1
ATSAGQGETQY TRBJ2-5 once TRBV24-1
AVTDRSGANVLT TRBJ2-6 NA TRBV10-3
ASSPRLQGSGGYT TRBJ1-2 NA TRBV11-2
ASSQDGQARSYGYT TRBJ1-2 NA TRBV2
ASSLERVTGKQY TRBJ2-7 NA TRBV7-9
ASSQDGGGRLNEKLF TRBJ1-4 few TRBV3-1/TRBV3-2
ASSNNLGGRGYT TRBJ1-2 NA TRBV27
ASSERQGVYEQY TRBJ2-7 NA TRBV2
AWSLEAEAF TRBJ1-1 NA TRBV30
ASSGPGRGREQY TRBJ2-7 NA TRBV21-1
AIRVGSSGNTIY TRBJ1-3 NA TRBV10-3
ASSPQGLGYSNQPQH TRBJ1-5 NA TRBV18
AISAGTATYEQY TRBJ2-7 NA TRBV10-3
ASSQVGGGYT TRBJ1-2 NA TRBV14
ASTLGRAGELF TRBJ2-2 NA TRBV3-1/TRBV3-2
AWSVSGGAF TRBJ1-1 NA TRBV30
ASSPAQGLAF TRBJ1-1 NA TRBV12-3/TRBV12-4
ASSQVFSGGAYEQY TRBJ2-7 NA TRBV3-1/TRBV3-2
ASSISGGYGYT TRBJ1-2 NA TRBV12-5
ASSYQRGGGSYEQY TRBJ2-7 once TRBV5-8
ASSPQATNEKLF TRBJ1-4 once TRBV9
ASSLVGGKGSQETQY TRBJ2-5 NA TRBV7-6
AISDPEGGGYT TRBJ1-2 few TRBV10-3
ASGGQGTANEKLF TRBJ1-4 once TRBV7-6
ASSPQGQDNSPLH TRBJ1-6 NA TRBV7-9
ASNSLYNTGELF TRBJ2-2 NA TRBV6-5
ASSIKQGAGTEAF TRBJ1-1 NA TRBV19
ASSDIGTGGYEQY TRBJ2-7 NA TRBV5-6
ASSFTSSNQPQH TRBJ1-5 many TRBV28
ATSRIRGGLSEQY TRBJ2-7 NA TRBV15
ASSPHPGQGSYEQY TRBJ2-7 NA TRBV19
ASRANAAYNSPLH TRBJ1-6 NA TRBV6-5
ASSLGLLELF TRBJ2-2 NA TRBV28
ASSIGQGGSDGYT TRBJ1-2 NA TRBV19
ASSDWQGNTDTQY TRBJ2-3 NA TRBV25-1
ASSPRLAGDNEQF TRBJ2-1 NA TRBV18
ASSVGPLGTGNTIY TRBJ1-3 few TRBV9
ATSDQTPGQGFRSGANVLT TRBJ2-6 once TRBV24-1
AWDQGFVRTYEQY TRBJ2-7 NA TRBV30
ASSSYSGGPYQPQH TRBJ1-5 once TRBV28